This note documents a single T cell receptor beta chain sequence. The source of the sample is a study of tumor-infiltrating lymphocytes in oesophageal squamous cell carcinoma. This CDR3 has 13 residues. The trim removed 4 bases at V and 5 bases at J, leaving 1 base unmatched. From germline, CDR1 is SGHRS and CDR2 YFSETQ. A single record per CDR3 protein comes from TCRdb applying MiXCR to the PCR reads. The repertoire holds 15,000 to 18,000 distinct CDR3 sequences, with roughly half as singletons. The TCR comes from a female donor with esophageal squamous cell carcinoma. This chain connects TRBV5-1 to TRBJ2-2; the match to TRBD2 covers 8 bases. Source material: esophageal tumor tissue. The chain's CDR3 is CASSASGTGELFF. In DNA form, the CDR3 reads TGCGCCAGCAGCGCTAGCGGGACCGGGGAGCTGTTTTTT.